The present entry profiles one TCR beta chain with its context. Antigen specificity is unknown. The table came from immunoSEQ multiplex PCR; TCRdb's copy has only in-frame clones and leaves some out. The sample gives approximately 51,000 clones, about 77% of which show up once; around 2% is in the top ten. This entry is derived from a study of OX40 agonist ivuxolimab in advanced cancers. The germline V gene encodes CDR1 SGHKS and CDR2 YYEKEE (reference sequence). The CDR3 extends over 17 amino acids. The V gene end was trimmed by 3 bases and the J gene end by 1 base; junction bases not matched to a gene: 9. Study-wide findings and caveats: Dose levels from 0.1 to 3.0 mg/kg saw CD4+ and CD8+ blood T cells expand clonally by week 6.

Sequenced here: CD4+ or CD8+ T cells sorted from blood, sampled in a trial of the OX40 agonist ivuxolimab. The gene calls are TRBV5-5 and TRBJ2-5, with 10 bases matching TRBD2. The source of this sequence is an adult with an advanced solid tumor such as melanoma, head and neck, liver or kidney cancer. In DNA form, the CDR3 reads TGTGCCAGCAGCTCCGGTGGGAGGACTAGCGGCCAAGAGACCCAGTACTTC. It translates to CASSSGGRTSGQETQYF.